This T cell receptor beta chain was sequenced during a study of T cell changes during pregnancy in multiple sclerosis. Repertoires were generated with immunoSEQ multiplex PCR, while TCRdb's copy carries only in-frame clones and drops some. Among tens of thousands of clones, 70% to 90% were seen once, and the ten largest hold about 0.74%. Sequenced material: CD4+ T cells from peripheral blood mononuclear cells, taken in the first trimester of pregnancy. The TCR originated in a female donor in good health, enrolled as a control in a pregnancy study.

Here the CDR3 reads CASSLQPGQGINEQYF. DNA of the CDR3: TGTGCCAGCAGCTTACAACCGGGACAGGGGATAAACGAGCAGTACTTC. This chain joins TRBV5-6 and TRBJ2-7, with 10 bases that match TRBD1. Trimming cost V 2 bases and J 5 bases; bases outside gene matches: 10. The V gene's germline CDR1 is SGHDT and CDR2 YYEEEE. This CDR3 is 16 amino acids long.